The 16 T cell receptor beta chains reported below all come from one sample, sequenced in a study of cytomegalovirus exposure and HLA in healthy donors. The PCR ran on 60 Vbeta and 13 Jbeta primers. TCRdb's table, derived via immunoSEQ multiplex PCR, lists solely in-frame clones and lacks some. The sample holds approximately 280,000 clones, about 87% seen once. The sequencing input was PBMCs. The origin of the receptors is a woman under 30 in good health and CMV-seronegative.

In this sample, this clone turned up a few times. The chain links TRBV11-2 to TRBJ2-6; the match to TRBD1 covers 7 bases. CDR3 length: 18 residues. Germline values: CDR1 SGHAT, CDR2 FQNNGV. Unmatched junction bases numbered 8, after V lost 2 bases and J lost 1 base. The CDR3 DNA reads as TGTGCCAGCAGCTTAATGGCAGGGGGTGTATCTGGGGCCAACGTCCTGACTTTC. Its protein product is CASSLMAGGVSGANVLTF.

This chain joins TRBV19 and TRBJ2-7, with TRBD1 matching over 7 bases. V lost 3 bases to trimming and J lost 3 bases; unmatched junction nucleotides: 11. This CDR3 region has 16 residues. Germline V CDR1 and CDR2: LNHDA, SQIVND (reference sequence). The CDR3 loop reads CASSIASGRQGYEQYF. The CDR3 DNA reads as TGTGCCAGTAGTATCGCCTCAGGGAGACAGGGCTACGAGCAGTACTTC.

The J gene is TRBJ1-2, the V gene TRBV7-2; 8 nucleotides match TRBD1. The CDR3 consists of 17 residues. CDR1 and CDR2 (germline): SGHTA, FQGNSA. V lost 1 base to trimming and J lost 5 bases; unmatched junction nucleotides: 12. The CDR3 DNA follows: TGTGCCAGCAGCTTAGAATTCCTCTGGACAGGGCGGTATGGCTACACCTTC. This translates into CASSLEFLWTGRYGYTF.

The chain is built from TRBV5-4 and TRBJ2-5; perhaps TRBD1 as D (6 bases). The closer fit of TRBJ2-7 to the DNA end suggests the J call may be wrong. Germline V gives CDR1 SGHNT, CDR2 YYREEE (reference sequence). CDR3 length: 14 amino acids. The CDR3 region is CASSKVTGSYEQYF. The DNA of the CDR3 is TGTGCCAGCAGCAAAGTGACAGGATCCTACGAGCAGTACTTC.

This sequence joins TRBV9 and TRBJ2-3, with D perhaps TRBD2 (5 bases). This CDR3 contains 13 residues. CDR1 and CDR2 from the germline V gene are SGDLS and YYNGEE. With 0 bases removed from V and 4 bases from J, the gap between germline ends came to 6 bases. The DNA of the CDR3 is TGTGCCAGCAGCGTAGAGGACTCAGATACGCAGTATTTT. Encoded protein: CASSVEDSDTQYF.

The J gene is TRBJ1-1, the V gene TRBV29-1; possibly TRBD1 for D (5 bases). V lost 0 bases, J lost 7 bases, and 12 bases lay in between. The CDR3 spans 13 residues. Per the germline V gene, CDR1 is SQVTM and CDR2 is ANQGSEA. CDR3 protein: CSVEEAGTIEAFF. The CDR3 nucleotides are TGCAGCGTTGAAGAGGCCGGGACTATTGAAGCTTTCTTT.

The chain recombines TRBV5-1 with TRBJ2-5, with 10 bases aligning to TRBD2. Germline loops: CDR1 SGHRS, CDR2 YFSETQ. The junction had 4 bases not matched to a gene; V was cut back by 0 bases and J by 2 bases. The CDR3 loop spans 16 amino acids. CDR3: CASSLVSGGTQETQYF. Here the CDR3 DNA reads TGCGCCAGCAGCTTGGTTAGCGGGGGGACTCAAGAGACCCAGTACTTC.

This rearrangement joins TRBV19 to TRBJ1-3, with D possibly matching TRBD1 (5 bases). The germline gives CDR1 LNHDA, CDR2 SQIVND (reference sequence). V lost 5 bases, J lost 3 bases, and 11 bases lay in between. This CDR3 has 14 residues. The CDR3 bases are TGTGCCAGTAGTGAAGGGGTTGGTGGAAACACCATATATTTT. This encodes CASSEGVGGNTIYF. The variable domain in full, completed from reference TRBV19 and TRBJ1-3, reads DGGITQSPKYLFRKEGQNVTLSCEQNLNHDAMYWYRQDPGQGLRLIYYSQIVNDFQKGDIAEGYSVSREKKESFPLTVTSAQKNPTAFYLCASSEGVGGNTIYFGEGSWLTVV.

As to this clone: Distinct nucleotide sequences in the sample also encode this CDR3. The V gene is TRBV5-1, the J gene TRBJ2-5; 7 bases align to TRBD1. The CDR3 is 15 amino acids. Germline-derived CDR1 and CDR2 are SGHRS and YFSETQ. Trimming removed 1 base from V and 2 bases from J; junction bases left unmatched: 5. The CDR3 nucleotides are TGCGCCAGCAGCTTGAGCCCGGGACAGCAAGAGACCCAGTACTTC. Its translation is CASSLSPGQQETQYF.

The chain couples TRBV9 to TRBJ1-5; D uncertain. Per germline, CDR1 SGDLS and CDR2 YYNGEE. CDR3 size: 13 residues. V lost 3 bases and J lost 6, with 10 bases in between. The CDR3 loop is CASSENVGQPQHF. CDR3 sequence (DNA): TGTGCCAGCAGCGAGAACGTCGGTCAGCCCCAGCATTTT. Combining the CDR3 with reference TRBV9 and TRBJ1-5 gives the whole variable domain DSGVTQTPKHLITATGQRVTLRCSPRSGDLSVYWYQQSLDQGLQFLIQYYNGEERAKGNILERFSAQQFPDLHSELNLSSLELGDSALYFCASSENVGQPQHFGDGTRLSIL.

The rearrangement links TRBV11-2 to TRBJ2-5, with D possibly TRBD2 on 5 matching bases. This CDR3 region has 14 residues. The germline V gene has CDR1 SGHAT and CDR2 FQNNGV. Trimming took off 1 base at V and 1 base at J, with 7 bases between the two ends. CDR3 nucleotides: TGTGCCAGCAGCTTAGGACTACTCCAAGAGACCCAGTACTTC. Protein sequence: CASSLGLLQETQYF. The entire variable domain, with the rest obtained from reference TRBV11-2 and TRBJ2-5, is as follows: EAGVAQSPRYKIIEKRQSVAFWCNPISGHATLYWYQQILGQGPKLLIQFQNNGVVDDSQLPKDRFSAERLKGVDSTLKIQPAKLEDSAVYLCASSLGLLQETQYFGPGTRLLVL.

The chain carries TRBV5-1 and TRBJ2-2; D possibly corresponds to TRBD2 (6 bases). Germline-derived CDR1 and CDR2 are SGHRS and YFSETQ. The CDR3 extends over 14 amino acids. Trimming left V 3 bases short and J 3 bases short, with 9 bases between. CDR3 coding DNA: TGCGCCAGCAGCTCGGAGGGGCACACCGGGGAGCTGTTTTTT. Protein sequence: CASSSEGHTGELFF.

This chain links TRBV5-1 with TRBJ1-1, with TRBD1 matching 7 bases. The length of the CDR3 is 17 residues. The V segment lost 0 bases and the J segment 1 base; nucleotides outside the gene matches: 9. Per the germline V gene, CDR1 is SGHRS and CDR2 is YFSETQ. As DNA, the CDR3 is TGCGCCAGCAGCTTGGAGGGGGCCCGCTCGGGGAACACTGAAGCTTTCTTT. It is translated as CASSLEGARSGNTEAFF.

V and J are TRBV2 and TRBJ2-5; D remains unclear. The germline gives CDR1 SNHLY, CDR2 FYNNEI. The CDR3 extends over 11 amino acids. The V gene lost 3 bases and the J gene lost 5 bases, with 4 bases spanning the gap. CDR3 coding DNA: TGTGCCAGCAGTGAGTCGGAGACCCAGTACTTC. Encoded protein: CASSESETQYF.

CDR3 DNA sequence: TGTGCCAGCAGTGAGAGAGGGGGCAGGGGCTCTGGAAACACCATATATTTT. It yields the protein CASSERGGRGSGNTIYF. V and J are TRBV6-1 and TRBJ1-3; the match to TRBD1 covers 7 bases. The ends lost 3 bases at V and 0 bases at J; junction bases unmatched: 8. This CDR3 contains 17 residues. CDR1 and CDR2 from the germline V gene are MNHNS and SASEGT.

J is TRBJ2-1 and V is TRBV6-5; 11 bases align to TRBD2. Germline lookup yields CDR1 MNHEY and CDR2 SVGAGI. J gave up 7 bases and V 2 bases, and 4 bases lay outside the gene matches. The CDR3 is 15 amino acids. The CDR3 loop reads CASSYAASGGNEQFF. Here the CDR3 DNA reads TGTGCCAGCAGTTACGCGGCTAGCGGGGGGAATGAGCAGTTCTTC.